Listed here are 20 T cell receptor beta chains from one sample, sequenced in a study of CD8 T cells in ankylosing spondylitis. TCRdb reanalysed the 5' RACE reads using MiXCR and keeps one entry per CDR3 protein. The table records about 390,000 distinct CDR3 sequences, about 20% of them present only once. The antigens for these receptors are not known. Broader study findings: Several highly homologous variants formed a TCR beta motif that appeared characteristic of ankylosing spondylitis blood.

Sequencing was carried out using blood, either unsorted or a sorted T cell fraction (not recorded which). The receptors were gathered from a male donor with ankylosing spondylitis.

The CDR3: CASSLVRSNEKLFF. The CDR3 nucleotides read TGTGCCAGCAGCTTAGTACGGTCTAATGAAAAACTGTTTTTT. This chain links TRBV7-9 with TRBJ1-4, with unresolved D. This CDR3 comprises 14 residues. Trimming stripped 1 base from V and 3 bases from J, with 6 bases between. Germline lookup yields CDR1 SEHNR and CDR2 FQNEAQ (reference sequence).

The rearrangement uses TRBV5-1 and TRBJ2-7, with TRBD1 as a possible D gene (6 bases). V was shortened by 6 bases and J by 3 bases, with 16 bases between the two germline ends. The CDR3 is 14 residues long. CDR1 SGHRS and CDR2 YFSETQ come from the germline V gene. CDR3 nucleotides: TGCGCCAGCACACCCGGGACAACTGACTACGAGCAGTACTTC. This sequence encodes CASTPGTTDYEQYF.

This clonotype was seen at least ten times. This chain joins TRBV7-9 and TRBJ1-1; the match to TRBD1 covers 9 bases. There are 12 residues in the CDR3. V gave up 8 bases and J gave up 10 bases; unmatched junction bases: 8. Germline loops: CDR1 SEHNR, CDR2 FQNEAQ (reference sequence). The CDR3 protein is CASQWDREGAFF. For the CDR3, the DNA is TGTGCCAGCCAGTGGGACAGGGAGGGAGCTTTCTTT.

The rearrangement links TRBV12-3 or TRBV12-4 to TRBJ2-4; D is uncertain. V lost 6 bases to trimming and J lost 5 bases, with 11 bases between them. The CDR3 consists of 13 residues. The CDR3, as DNA: TGTGCCAGCAGCAGTGAGCCGGAAAACATTCAGTACTTC. Translating it yields CASSSEPENIQYF.

This clonotype was seen only a few times. The chain employs TRBV7-2 and TRBJ1-3; 7 positions agree with TRBD1. V lost 5 bases to trimming and J lost 3 bases; unmatched junction nucleotides: 10. The CDR3 is 16 residues long. Germline-derived CDR1 and CDR2 are SGHTA and FQGNSA. The CDR3 DNA reads as TGTGCCAGCAGCCCCAAAGGGGGCATGGATGGAAACACCATATATTTT. As protein: CASSPKGGMDGNTIYF.

The table lists this clonotype with a few counts. An end of the junction does not agree with germline; a read error may underlie this. The rearrangement links TRBV28 to TRBJ2-7; possibly TRBD2 for D (5 bases). CDR1 and CDR2 from the germline V gene are MDHEN and SYDVKM. The CDR3 is made up of 12 amino acids. In DNA form, the CDR3 reads TGTGCCAGCAGTTCCCTCGTGGCGGAGCGGAACTTC. Translated, it gives CASSSLVAERNF.

This clonotype was detected only a few times. The J gene is TRBJ2-1, the V gene TRBV4-1, with 11 bases identical to TRBD2. V shed 0 bases and J 15 bases; nucleotides not matched to a gene: 13. Per germline, CDR1 MGHRA and CDR2 YSYEKL. The CDR3 has 16 residues. For the CDR3, the DNA is TGCGCCAGCAGCCAAGAAAGTTTAGCGGGAGGGTCTTCGCGGTTCTTC. Protein: CASSQESLAGGSSRFF.

The table lists this clonotype with a few counts. This rearrangement joins TRBV3-1 to TRBJ2-1; TRBD2 matches at 8 bases. CDR3 length equals 15 residues. Germline V gene data show CDR1 as LGHDT and CDR2 as YNNKEL (reference sequence). The V gene end was trimmed by 4 bases and the J gene end by 7 bases; junction bases not matched to a gene: 9. CDR3 bases: TGTGCCAGCAGCCTCGCTCGCGGGAGGTGGAATGAGCAGTTCTTC. Translated, it gives CASSLARGRWNEQFF.

The chain is built from TRBV3-1 and TRBJ2-3; D ambiguous. Germline V gene sequence: CDR1 LGHDT, CDR2 YNNKEL (reference sequence). CDR3 size: 14 residues. V was cut by 4 bases and J by 2 bases, with 10 bases left in between. CDR3 sequence: CASSPRRSTDTQYF. The CDR3 DNA follows: TGTGCCAGCAGCCCGAGACGGTCCACAGATACGCAGTATTTT.

This clonotype appeared a few times. The chain is built from TRBV12-3 or TRBV12-4 and TRBJ1-3; 8 bases line up with TRBD1. V lost 3 bases and J lost 3; bases outside the gene matches: 19. The CDR3 loop spans 20 amino acids. As DNA, the CDR3 is TGTGCCAGCAGTTTTTCAGCAACAGACGTACAGGGGGGGCATGGAAACACCATATATTTT. This gives the protein CASSFSATDVQGGHGNTIYF.

The J gene is TRBJ2-7, the V gene TRBV6-2 or TRBV6-3; either TRBD1 or TRBD2 may supply D (5 bases each). With 4 bases removed from V and 4 bases from J, the gap between germline ends came to 14 bases. The CDR3 loop spans 14 amino acids. Looked up from germline, CDR1 is MNHEY and CDR2 is SVGEGT. In DNA form, the CDR3 reads TGTGCCAGCAGTTGGAAGGGGAGTCAGTACGAGCAGTACTTC. Its protein product is CASSWKGSQYEQYF.

This clonotype was counted a few times. V usage is TRBV5-1 and J usage is TRBJ2-7; D is uncertain. This CDR3 contains 14 residues. V lost 5 bases and J lost 5, with 17 bases in between. From germline, CDR1 is SGHRS and CDR2 YFSETQ. The CDR3 reads CASSRSRSRDEQYF. In nucleotides, the CDR3 is TGCGCCAGCAGTCGGTCGAGAAGCCGGGACGAGCAGTACTTC.

There are a few counts of this clonotype. V usage is TRBV6-1 and J usage is TRBJ2-7, with a tentative D call TRBD2 (6 bases). Germline V gives CDR1 MNHNS, CDR2 SASEGT. The CDR3 is made up of 14 amino acids. The V end lost 6 bases, the J end lost 2 bases, and 14 bases lay between the germline ends. The CDR3 reads CASRNPGGAYEQYF. In nucleotides, the CDR3 is TGTGCCAGCAGGAACCCCGGGGGTGCCTACGAGCAGTACTTC.

This clonotype was counted only a few times. The CDR3 loop reads CASSVELAERGDEQFF. CDR3 DNA sequence: TGTGCCAGCAGCGTAGAACTAGCGGAAAGAGGCGATGAGCAGTTCTTC. The genes are TRBV9 and TRBJ2-1; TRBD2 agrees at 8 bases. Germline-derived CDR1 and CDR2 are SGDLS and YYNGEE. The CDR3 consists of 16 residues. V was clipped by 0 bases and J by 8 bases; unmatched bases: 10.

V gene TRBV18 combines with J gene TRBJ1-3; tentative D call: TRBD1 (6 bases). Trimming removed 5 bases at V and 0 bases at J, with 11 bases between. Per the germline V gene, CDR1 is KGHSH and CDR2 is LQKENI. This CDR3 has 15 residues. This CDR3 is CASSRQVPSGNTIYF. The CDR3 DNA follows: TGTGCCAGCTCAAGACAGGTCCCCTCTGGAAACACCATATATTTT.

This clonotype appeared a few times. The rearrangement joins TRBV7-2 to TRBJ1-6, with a possible D match to TRBD1 (5 bases). Germline V lookup: CDR1 SGHTA, CDR2 FQGNSA. The CDR3 length is 13 residues. Trimming took 9 bases from V and 13 from J, leaving 19 bases between them. In nucleotides, the CDR3 is TGTGCCAGTGAACTAAGTGAGGGGACTCCCCTCCACTTT. Encoded protein: CASELSEGTPLHF.

The DNA for the CDR3 is TGTGCCAGCAGCTTGGACCAGCTCACAGATACGCAGTATTTT. It is translated as CASSLDQLTDTQYF. The chain links TRBV5-6 to TRBJ2-3, with D uncertain. From germline, CDR1 is SGHDT and CDR2 YYEEEE. V lost 0 bases and J lost 2, with 7 bases in between. There are 14 residues in the CDR3.

This clonotype has only a few counts. The chain's CDR3 is CASSNRGSGNSPLHF. In DNA, the CDR3 is TGTGCCAGCAGTAACAGGGGTTCAGGGAATTCACCCCTCCACTTT. V usage is TRBV12-3 or TRBV12-4 and J usage is TRBJ1-6; TRBD1 agrees at 7 bases. V was clipped by 5 bases and J by 7 bases; unmatched bases: 8. The CDR3 is 15 residues long.

The V gene is TRBV2, the J gene TRBJ2-1, with D perhaps matching TRBD2 (5 bases). CDR3 size: 15 residues. Deletions cut 8 bases from V and 6 bases from J, with 20 bases between. Looked up from germline, CDR1 is SNHLY and CDR2 is FYNNEI. Here the CDR3 reads CASSRRGAVANEQFF. DNA for the CDR3: TGTGCCAGCTCCCGCCGGGGAGCGGTGGCCAATGAGCAGTTCTTC.

This chain links TRBV7-3 with TRBJ2-5; 7 nucleotides agree with TRBD2. V lost 5 bases to trimming and J lost 5 bases; unmatched junction nucleotides: 11. CDR1 and CDR2 from the germline V gene are SGHTA and FQGTGA. The CDR3 is 15 amino acids. The CDR3, as DNA: TGTGCCAGCAGCCCTGGGGCTAGCGGCAGGGAGACCCAGTACTTC. Residues: CASSPGASGRETQYF.